These 15 T cell receptor beta chains share one sample of origin, sequenced in a study of cytomegalovirus exposure and HLA in healthy donors. The primer mix had 60 Vbeta and 13 Jbeta primers. Sequenced by immunoSEQ multiplex PCR; TCRdb stores in-frame clones only, minus some. The sample includes about 78,000 clones, around 70% of them seen just once. The sequenced material came from PBMCs. These receptor sequences come from a woman aged 40 to 49 in good health and CMV-seropositive.

This chain connects TRBV10-2 to TRBJ1-5; 7 bases agree with TRBD1. V trimming: 2 bases; J trimming: 5 bases; junction bases outside the gene matches: 3. Per germline, CDR1 WSHSY and CDR2 SAAADI. This CDR3 has 14 residues. CDR3 in amino acids: CASSEQGGDQPQHF. The CDR3, as DNA: TGCGCCAGCAGTGAGCAGGGGGGAGATCAGCCCCAGCATTTT.

Written as DNA, the CDR3 is TGTGCCAGCAGTGAAACTGACGGAGAGAGCTCCTACGAGCAGTACTTC. It translates to CASSETDGESSYEQYF. The chain links TRBV2 to TRBJ2-7; no clear D gene. This CDR3 has 16 residues. V shed 2 bases and J shed 0 bases, with 14 bases lying between them. Per germline, CDR1 SNHLY and CDR2 FYNNEI.

J is TRBJ1-2 and V is TRBV6-5; TRBD1 matches at 7 bases. Germline V lookup: CDR1 MNHEY, CDR2 SVGAGI. The CDR3 covers 13 residues. Trimming took 0 bases from V and 5 from J; bases not matched to a gene: 0. In DNA, the CDR3 is TGTGCCAGCAGTTACTCGACAGGGTATGGCTACACCTTC. Encoded protein: CASSYSTGYGYTF.

The gene calls are TRBV7-9 and TRBJ2-2; possible D gene TRBD2, 5 bases. This CDR3 is built from 14 residues. CDR1 SEHNR and CDR2 FQNEAQ come from the germline V gene (reference sequence). V was clipped by 1 base and J by 7 bases, with 10 bases between them. This CDR3 is CASSLGPRGGELFF. For the CDR3, the DNA is TGTGCCAGCAGCTTAGGCCCCCGGGGCGGGGAGCTGTTTTTT.

This chain joins TRBV6-5 and TRBJ1-1; D gene uncertain. Germline-derived CDR1 and CDR2 are MNHEY and SVGAGI. The CDR3 runs 13 residues. V was clipped by 2 bases and J by 1 base, with 5 bases between them. The CDR3 DNA is TGTGCCAGCAGTTACGGAGGGAACACTGAAGCTTTCTTT. Encoded protein: CASSYGGNTEAFF.

The genes are TRBV5-4 and TRBJ1-2; 7 positions match TRBD1. CDR1 is SGHNT, CDR2 YYREEE, per germline (reference sequence). V lost 0 bases and J lost 5; bases outside the gene matches: 4. The CDR3 consists of 14 residues. The CDR3 DNA reads TGTGCCAGCAGCTTGGGTGGGACAGATTATGGCTACACCTTC. It is translated as CASSLGGTDYGYTF.

The V call is TRBV29-1, the J call TRBJ1-1, with D uncertain. The germline V and J ends were trimmed by 6 bases and 3 bases, with 14 bases remaining between them. Germline CDR1 and CDR2: SQVTM and ANQGSEA. This CDR3 spans 13 amino acids. CDR3 sequence reads: CSVDRIGDTEAFF. CDR3 coding DNA: TGCAGCGTGGACCGCATCGGGGACACTGAAGCTTTCTTT.

The V gene is TRBV6-4, the J gene TRBJ2-3; a weak D match, TRBD1 (8 bases). V was trimmed by 6 bases and J by 2 bases, leaving 18 bases between them. The CDR3 loop spans 16 amino acids. CDR1 MRHNA and CDR2 SNTAGT come from the germline V gene. The CDR3 DNA follows: TGTGCCAGCAGCGAACAGGGGGGAGGGACCACAGATACGCAGTATTTT. As protein: CASSEQGGGTTDTQYF.

This chain connects TRBV29-1 to TRBJ2-3; TRBD2 might be the D (7 bases). The CDR3 loop spans 16 amino acids. Germline lookup yields CDR1 SQVTM and CDR2 ANQGSEA. Trimming took off 3 bases at V and 2 bases at J, with 18 bases between the two ends. The CDR3 spells CSVDGPGGADTDTQYF. The CDR3 DNA is TGCAGCGTTGATGGGCCTGGGGGGGCCGACACAGATACGCAGTATTTT.

A single count supports this clone. The chain recombines TRBV11-2 with TRBJ2-2, with D maybe TRBD1 (5 bases). This CDR3 has 15 residues. CDR1 and CDR2 (germline): SGHAT, FQNNGV. V was trimmed by 1 base and J by 8 bases, leaving 14 bases between them. This chain's CDR3 is CASSLGGRERGELFF. Here the CDR3 DNA reads TGTGCCAGCAGCTTAGGTGGCAGGGAAAGAGGGGAGCTGTTTTTT.

The chain carries TRBV19 and TRBJ1-1; D unresolved. The germline V gene has CDR1 LNHDA and CDR2 SQIVND (reference sequence). This CDR3 is 13 amino acids long. V lost 3 bases and J lost 8, with 13 bases in between. The CDR3 coding sequence is TGTGCCAGTAGTATTTCTACGCGGCCAGAAGCTTTCTTT. This translates into CASSISTRPEAFF.

This clone was picked up one time. The CDR3 region is CASSRTSGHQETQYF. In DNA, the CDR3 is TGTGCCAGCAGCCGGACTAGCGGACATCAAGAGACCCAGTACTTC. This sequence joins TRBV14 and TRBJ2-5, with 10 bases matching TRBD2. Germline V lookup: CDR1 SGHDN, CDR2 FVKESK. V gave up 4 bases and J gave up 2 bases; unmatched junction bases: 4. This CDR3 has 15 amino acids.

The rearrangement links TRBV19 to TRBJ1-2, with TRBD1 matching 10 bases. In germline, CDR1 is LNHDA, CDR2 SQIVND (reference sequence). The trim removed 7 bases at V and 7 bases at J, leaving 9 bases unmatched. The CDR3 covers 14 residues. The CDR3 loop reads CASTSWRTGGGYTF. The CDR3 region has the DNA TGTGCCAGTACCTCCTGGAGGACAGGGGGTGGCTACACCTTC.

For this clone: Because the CDR3 is missing its conserved closing phenylalanine or tryptophan, this is likely a read error. J is TRBJ2-7 and V is TRBV9; no definite D call. V was clipped by 0 bases and J by 0 bases, with 13 bases between them. The length of the CDR3 is 16 residues. The germline V gene encodes CDR1 SGDLS and CDR2 YYNGEE. The CDR3 spells CASSVGANPYSYEQYL. The DNA of the CDR3 is TGTGCCAGCAGCGTAGGGGCAAACCCCTACTCCTACGAGCAGTACCTC.

The V and J genes are TRBV5-1 and TRBJ2-1, with 7 positions matching TRBD2. Germline V gene sequence: CDR1 SGHRS, CDR2 YFSETQ. CDR3 length: 16 residues. V was pared by 4 bases and J by 0 bases, with 7 bases of the junction left unmatched. CDR3 DNA: TGCGCCAGCAGCCCCCAATCTAGCGGCTCCTACAATGAGCAGTTCTTC. This codes for CASSPQSSGSYNEQFF.